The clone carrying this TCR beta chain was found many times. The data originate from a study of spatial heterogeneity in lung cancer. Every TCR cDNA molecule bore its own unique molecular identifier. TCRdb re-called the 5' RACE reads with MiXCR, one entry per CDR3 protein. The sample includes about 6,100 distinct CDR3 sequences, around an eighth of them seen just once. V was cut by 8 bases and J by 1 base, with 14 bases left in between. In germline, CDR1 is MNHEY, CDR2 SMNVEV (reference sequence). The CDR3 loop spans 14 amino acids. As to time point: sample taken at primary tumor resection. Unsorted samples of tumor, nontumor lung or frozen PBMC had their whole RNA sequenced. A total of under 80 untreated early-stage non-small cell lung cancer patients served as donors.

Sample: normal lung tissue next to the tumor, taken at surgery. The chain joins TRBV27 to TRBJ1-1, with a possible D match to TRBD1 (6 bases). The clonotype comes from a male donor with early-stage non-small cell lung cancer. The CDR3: CASRPGVTNTEAFF. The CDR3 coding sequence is TGTGCCAGCCGCCCAGGGGTCACGAACACTGAAGCTTTCTTT.